The clone carrying this TCR beta chain occurred many times. V dropped 4 bases and J dropped 2 bases, with 11 bases sitting between them. The CDR3 covers 14 residues. Germline assignment: CDR1 MGHRA and CDR2 YSYEKL. The record originates from a study of T cell repertoires in cytomegalovirus infection. Study context: Based on public TCR beta signatures, there were indications of CMV infection and of a matching HLA type.

TCRdb fed the reads into MiXCR, producing one record per CDR3 protein. The sample consists of fewer than 550,000 distinct CDR3 sequences, approximately 10% of them appearing once. The rearrangement links TRBV4-1 to TRBJ1-1; D may be TRBD1 (5 bases). Sequenced material: PBMCs. This receptor was obtained from a human donor in good health (CMV status not recorded). Some clones in this sample may be carry-over from other donors' samples. The CDR3 nucleotides read TGCGCCAGCAGCCCCTTCAGGGCTAACACTGAAGCTTTCTTT. Translation: CASSPFRANTEAFF.